This T cell receptor (beta chain) was identified during a study of Graves' ophthalmopathy and Graves' hyperthyroidism. J lost 2 bases, V lost 3 bases, and 3 bases had no gene match. Germline CDR1 MNHEY, CDR2 SVGEGT. CDR3 length equals 15 residues. For repertoire sequencing, the TCR beta CDR3 regions were amplified from RNA transcripts. The library came from an HTBI-primed first-round RT-PCR and a second-round multiplex PCR. Each CDR3 protein is one row after TCRdb ran MiXCR on the multiplex PCR reads. The sample contains hundreds of thousands of distinct CDR3 sequences, about a fifth of which appear only once. This clonotype was detected many times.

V gene TRBV6-2 or TRBV6-3 combines with J gene TRBJ2-3, with 9 bases matching TRBD2. The sample taken for sequencing was peripheral blood. The sequence came from a woman aged 18-30 years with stable Graves' hyperthyroidism. Some clones in this sample may be carry-over from other donors' samples. The CDR3 nucleotides read TGTGCCAGCAGTTATTCTAGCGGGAACACAGATACGCAGTATTTT. Its protein product is CASSYSSGNTDTQYF.